The clone carrying this TCR beta chain has more than one count but fewer than ten. Antigen unknown. These data originate in a study of T cell repertoires in aging, cancer and after chemotherapy. About the research overall: Patients with glioblastoma brain tumors were sampled before and after temozolomide-based therapy. Whole-study results and caveats: In healthy donors, age-related TCR diversity loss mainly reflected lost richness. Across the chemotherapy interval, each cancer cohort showed higher median generation probability, suggesting thymic rebound.

Peripheral blood genomic DNA, not sorted cells or RNA, was the template. The V and J ends lost 6 bases and 3 bases, in that order; junction bases with no gene match: 2. Germline V gene sequence: CDR1 ENHRY, CDR2 SYGVKD. The CDR3 consists of 12 residues. TRB rearrangements spanning V, D and J were amplified using mixed TRB-A/B primers. TCRdb recomputed calls from the multiplex PCR reads with MiXCR, one row per CDR3 protein. The table includes 2,500 to 3,500 distinct CDR3 sequences, approximately 28% detected once. The sequenced sample was blood. This chain joins TRBV10-3 and TRBJ2-7, with 7 bases aligning to TRBD2. The TCR originated in a human donor with a solid tumor. The CDR3 sequence: CAIRASGYEQYF. DNA for the CDR3: TGTGCCATCAGGGCTAGCGGCTACGAGCAGTACTTC.